The entry below describes one T cell receptor (beta chain). The antigen is not known. V shed 0 bases, J shed 12 bases, and the junction held 7 bases outside the gene matches. This CDR3 has 15 amino acids. Per germline, CDR1 SGHRS and CDR2 YFSETQ. For TCRbeta, the library was prepared with unique molecular identifiers. MiXCR was run by TCRdb on the PCR reads, yielding one entry per CDR3 protein. The repertoire holds just under 350,000 distinct CDR3 sequences, with about 16% as singletons. The sample belongs to a study of T-cell reconstitution after alpha-beta-depleted transplantation in children. Points from the study as a whole: Expanded clones from the graft, numbering several hundred, reportedly supplied alpha-beta T cells about two months after transplant. The high TCRbeta diversity at day 60 in some patients came from surviving recipient T cells and thymic progenitors.

V is TRBV5-1 and J is TRBJ2-1, with 12 bases aligning to TRBD2. This TCR derives from a male patient aged 2 to 10 who had a stem cell transplant for acute lymphoblastic leukemia, so the T cells may come from the graft donor. This sample comprised PBMCs, mostly from graft donor cells, obtained 360 days after TCRalphabeta/CD19-depleted stem cell transplant. CDR3 protein: CASSLGLAGDLGQFF. The CDR3 bases are TGCGCCAGCAGCTTGGGACTAGCGGGAGATTTGGGGCAGTTCTTC.